This T cell receptor (beta chain) was recorded in a study of blood T cell repertoires in COVID-19. Looking at the study overall: PBMCs, B-cell-depleted T cells, or T cells were the source of the cDNA or gDNA that made up the material.

Produced via immunoSEQ multiplex PCR; TCRdb's table is partial and in-frame only. The table shows more than 95,000 clones, with roughly 80% occurring only once. CDR1 is MNHEY, CDR2 SVGAGI, per germline. The J segment lost 5 bases and the V segment lost 6 bases, leaving 6 bases of the junction unmatched. The CDR3 contains 15 residues. The TCR comes from a human donor in a cohort sampled during active COVID-19. The rearrangement uses TRBV6-5 and TRBJ2-3; 12 nucleotides align to TRBD2. Sequences were obtained from peripheral blood. CDR3 DNA sequence: TGTGCCAGCAGACTAGCGGGGGGATACAAAGATACGCAGTATTTT. Translation: CASRLAGGYKDTQYF.